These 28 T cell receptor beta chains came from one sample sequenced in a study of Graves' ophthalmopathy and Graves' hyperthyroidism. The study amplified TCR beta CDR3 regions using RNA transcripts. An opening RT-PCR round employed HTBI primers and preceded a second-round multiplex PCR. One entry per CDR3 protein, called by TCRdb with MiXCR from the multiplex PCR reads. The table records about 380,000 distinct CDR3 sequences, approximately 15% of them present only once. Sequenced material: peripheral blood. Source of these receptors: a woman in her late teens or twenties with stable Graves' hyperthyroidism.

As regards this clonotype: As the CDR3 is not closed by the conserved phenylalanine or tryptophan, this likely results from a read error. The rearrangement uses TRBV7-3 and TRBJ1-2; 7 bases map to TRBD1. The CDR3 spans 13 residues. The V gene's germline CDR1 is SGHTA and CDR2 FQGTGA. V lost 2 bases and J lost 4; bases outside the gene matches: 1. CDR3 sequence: CASSLSGGYGYTV. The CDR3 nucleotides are TGTGCCAGCAGCTTATCAGGGGGCTATGGCTACACCGTC.

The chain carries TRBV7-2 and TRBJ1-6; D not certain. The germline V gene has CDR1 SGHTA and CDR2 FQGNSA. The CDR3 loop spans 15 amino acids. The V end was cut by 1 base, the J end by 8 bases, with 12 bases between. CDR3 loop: CASSLGFLLHSPLHF. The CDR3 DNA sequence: TGTGCCAGCAGCTTAGGTTTCTTACTTCATTCACCCCTCCACTTT.

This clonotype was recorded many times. The CDR3 DNA sequence: TGTGCCAGCAGCGTAGAAGGGACTAGCTATTTCGCGAACACCGGGGAGCTGTTTTTT. Its translation is CASSVEGTSYFANTGELFF. This chain links TRBV9 with TRBJ2-2; the match to TRBD2 covers 9 bases. Trimming cost V 0 bases and J 0 bases; bases outside gene matches: 9. CDR3 size: 19 residues. Germline V gene data show CDR1 as SGDLS and CDR2 as YYNGEE.

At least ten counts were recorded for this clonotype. This CDR3 reads CASSFENSPLHF. The CDR3 bases are TGTGCCAGCAGCTTCGAGAATTCACCCCTCCACTTT. This chain links TRBV7-9 with TRBJ1-6; D remains ambiguous. This CDR3 is built from 12 residues. Trimming cost V 3 bases and J 7 bases, with 4 bases left between them. Per the germline V gene, CDR1 is SEHNR and CDR2 is FQNEAQ (reference sequence).

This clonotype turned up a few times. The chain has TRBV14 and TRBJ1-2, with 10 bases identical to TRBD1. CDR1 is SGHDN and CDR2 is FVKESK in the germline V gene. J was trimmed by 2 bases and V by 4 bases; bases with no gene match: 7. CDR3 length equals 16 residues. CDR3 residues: CASSPLLGQGNYGYTF. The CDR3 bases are TGTGCCAGCAGCCCGCTATTGGGACAGGGGAACTATGGCTACACCTTC.

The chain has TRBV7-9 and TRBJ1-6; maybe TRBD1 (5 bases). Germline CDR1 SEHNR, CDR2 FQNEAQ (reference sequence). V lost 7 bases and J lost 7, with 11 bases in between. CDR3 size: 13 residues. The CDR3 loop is CASMQGYNSPLHF. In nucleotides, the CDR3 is TGTGCCAGCATGCAGGGCTACAATTCACCCCTCCACTTT.

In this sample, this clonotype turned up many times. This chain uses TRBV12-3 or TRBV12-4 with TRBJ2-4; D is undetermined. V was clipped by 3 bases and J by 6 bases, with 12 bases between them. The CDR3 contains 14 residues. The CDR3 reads CASSFGRIGNIQYF. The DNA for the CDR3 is TGTGCCAGCAGTTTCGGCAGGATAGGAAACATTCAGTACTTC.

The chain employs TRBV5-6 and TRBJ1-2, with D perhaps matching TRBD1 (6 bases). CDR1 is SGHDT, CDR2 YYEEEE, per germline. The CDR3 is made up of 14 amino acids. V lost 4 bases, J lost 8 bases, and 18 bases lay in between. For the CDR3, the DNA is TGTGCCAGCAGCCTCCGGGACACGGCCGGGGGCTACACCTTC. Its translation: CASSLRDTAGGYTF.

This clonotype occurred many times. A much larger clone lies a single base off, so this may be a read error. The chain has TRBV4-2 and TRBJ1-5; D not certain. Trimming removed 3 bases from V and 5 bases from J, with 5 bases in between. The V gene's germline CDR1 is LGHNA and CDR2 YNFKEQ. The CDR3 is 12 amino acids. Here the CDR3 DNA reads TGTGCCAGCAGCCAGGAGGATCAGCCCCAGCATTTT. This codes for CASSQEDQPQHF.

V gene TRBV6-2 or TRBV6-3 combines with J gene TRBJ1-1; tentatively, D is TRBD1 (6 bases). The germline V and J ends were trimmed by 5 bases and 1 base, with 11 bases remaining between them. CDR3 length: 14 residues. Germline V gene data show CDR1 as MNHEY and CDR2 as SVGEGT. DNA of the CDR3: TGTGCCAGCAGTGAGGGGGACCGGAACACTGAAGCTTTCTTT. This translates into CASSEGDRNTEAFF.

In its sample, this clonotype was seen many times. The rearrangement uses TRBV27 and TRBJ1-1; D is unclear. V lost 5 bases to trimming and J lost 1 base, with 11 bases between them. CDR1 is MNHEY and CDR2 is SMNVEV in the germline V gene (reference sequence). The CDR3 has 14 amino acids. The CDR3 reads CASSDGRRNTEAFF. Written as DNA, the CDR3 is TGTGCCAGCAGTGACGGCAGGCGGAACACTGAAGCTTTCTTT.

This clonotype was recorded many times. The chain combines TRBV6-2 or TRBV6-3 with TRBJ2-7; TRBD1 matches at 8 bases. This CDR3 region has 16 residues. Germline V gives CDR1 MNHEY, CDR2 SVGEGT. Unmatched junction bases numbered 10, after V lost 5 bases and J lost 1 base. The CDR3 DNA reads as TGTGCCAGCAGTCGACCCAGGGGGCTTAATTCCTACGAGCAGTACTTC. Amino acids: CASSRPRGLNSYEQYF.

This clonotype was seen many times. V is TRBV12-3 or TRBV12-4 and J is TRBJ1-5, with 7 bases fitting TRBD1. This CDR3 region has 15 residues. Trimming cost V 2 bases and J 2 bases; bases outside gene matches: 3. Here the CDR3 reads CASSLTGARNQPQHF. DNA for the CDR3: TGTGCCAGCAGTTTAACAGGGGCCCGCAATCAGCCCCAGCATTTT.

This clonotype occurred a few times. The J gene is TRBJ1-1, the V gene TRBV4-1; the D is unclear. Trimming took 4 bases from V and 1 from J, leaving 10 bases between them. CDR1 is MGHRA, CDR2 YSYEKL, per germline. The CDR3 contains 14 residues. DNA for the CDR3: TGCGCCAGCAGCCTGGTTGCTTCGAACACTGAAGCTTTCTTT. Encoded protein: CASSLVASNTEAFF.

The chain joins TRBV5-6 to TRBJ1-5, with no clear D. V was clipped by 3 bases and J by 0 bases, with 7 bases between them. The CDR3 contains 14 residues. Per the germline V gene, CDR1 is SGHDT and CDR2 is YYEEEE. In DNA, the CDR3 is TGTGCCAGCAGCTGGAGTAATAGCAATCAGCCCCAGCATTTT. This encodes CASSWSNSNQPQHF.

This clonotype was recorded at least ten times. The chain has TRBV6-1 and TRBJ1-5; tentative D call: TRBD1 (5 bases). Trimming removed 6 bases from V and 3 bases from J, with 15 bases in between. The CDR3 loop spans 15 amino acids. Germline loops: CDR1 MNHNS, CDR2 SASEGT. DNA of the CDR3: TGTGCCAGCAGAGACTGGGGACGGGTCAATCAGCCCCAGCATTTT. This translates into CASRDWGRVNQPQHF.

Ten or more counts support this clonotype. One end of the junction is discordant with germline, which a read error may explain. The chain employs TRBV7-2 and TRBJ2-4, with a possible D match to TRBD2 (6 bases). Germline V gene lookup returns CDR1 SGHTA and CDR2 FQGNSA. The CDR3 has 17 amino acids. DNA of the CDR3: TGTGCCAGCACCCTGGGAGGTTTGGTGAGAACCAAAAACATTAAGTACTTC. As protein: CASTLGGLVRTKNIKYF. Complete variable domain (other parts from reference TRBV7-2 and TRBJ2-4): GAGVSQSPSNKVTEKGKDVELRCDPISGHTALYWYRQSLGQGLEFLIYFQGNSAPDKSGLPSDRFSAERTGGSVSTLTIQRTQQEDSAVYLCASTLGGLVRTKNIKYFGAGTRLSVL.

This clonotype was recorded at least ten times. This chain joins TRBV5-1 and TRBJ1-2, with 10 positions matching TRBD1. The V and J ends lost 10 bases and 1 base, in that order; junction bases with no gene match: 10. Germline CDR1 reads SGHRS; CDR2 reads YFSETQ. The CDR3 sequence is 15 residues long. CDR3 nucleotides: TGCGCCTCCCGGGGACAGGGGCAAATTAACTATGGCTACACCTTC. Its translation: CASRGQGQINYGYTF.

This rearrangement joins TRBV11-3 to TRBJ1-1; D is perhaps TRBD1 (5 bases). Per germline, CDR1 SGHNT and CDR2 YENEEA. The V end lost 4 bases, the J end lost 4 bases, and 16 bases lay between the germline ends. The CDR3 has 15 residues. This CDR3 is CASSYIPGVSTEAFF. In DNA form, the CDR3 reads TGTGCCAGCAGCTATATACCGGGGGTCTCCACTGAAGCTTTCTTT.

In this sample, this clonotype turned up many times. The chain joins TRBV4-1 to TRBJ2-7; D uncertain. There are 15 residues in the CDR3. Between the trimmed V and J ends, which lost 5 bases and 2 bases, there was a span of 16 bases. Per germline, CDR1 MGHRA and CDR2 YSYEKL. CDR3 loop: CASSAPTAGTYEQYF. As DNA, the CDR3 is TGCGCCAGCAGCGCTCCCACCGCAGGAACCTACGAGCAGTACTTC.

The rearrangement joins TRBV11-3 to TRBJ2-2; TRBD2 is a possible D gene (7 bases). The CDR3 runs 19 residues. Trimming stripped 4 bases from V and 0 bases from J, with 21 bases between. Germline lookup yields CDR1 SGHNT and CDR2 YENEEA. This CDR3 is CASSSRGRGGGPNTGELFF. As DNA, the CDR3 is TGTGCCAGCAGCTCCCGCGGCAGGGGCGGGGGCCCGAACACCGGGGAGCTGTTTTTT. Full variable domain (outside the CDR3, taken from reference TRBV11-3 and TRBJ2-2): EAGVVQSPRYKIIEKKQPVAFWCNPISGHNTLYWYLQNLGQGPELLIRYENEEAVDDSQLPKDRFSAERLKGVDSTLKIQPAELGDSAVYLCASSSRGRGGGPNTGELFFGEGSRLTVL.

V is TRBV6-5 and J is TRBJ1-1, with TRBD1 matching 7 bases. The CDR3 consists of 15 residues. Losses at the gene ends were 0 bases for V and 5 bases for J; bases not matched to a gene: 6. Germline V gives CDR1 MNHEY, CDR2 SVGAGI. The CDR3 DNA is TGTGCCAGCAGTTACTCGATCGGGACAGTGACTGAAGCTTTCTTT. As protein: CASSYSIGTVTEAFF.

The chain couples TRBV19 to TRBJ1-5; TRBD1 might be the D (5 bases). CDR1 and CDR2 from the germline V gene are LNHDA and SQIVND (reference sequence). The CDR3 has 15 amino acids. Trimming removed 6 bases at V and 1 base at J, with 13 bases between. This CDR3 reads CASREGTPSNQPQHF. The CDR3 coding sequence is TGTGCCAGTAGGGAAGGGACCCCCAGCAATCAGCCCCAGCATTTT.

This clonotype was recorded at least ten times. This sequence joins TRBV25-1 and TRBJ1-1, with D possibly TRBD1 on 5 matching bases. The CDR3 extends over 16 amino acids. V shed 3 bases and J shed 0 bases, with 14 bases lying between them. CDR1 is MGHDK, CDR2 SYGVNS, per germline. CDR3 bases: TGTGCCAGCAGTGAGGAGCAGGGCGCGCTGAACACTGAAGCTTTCTTT. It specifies CASSEEQGALNTEAFF.

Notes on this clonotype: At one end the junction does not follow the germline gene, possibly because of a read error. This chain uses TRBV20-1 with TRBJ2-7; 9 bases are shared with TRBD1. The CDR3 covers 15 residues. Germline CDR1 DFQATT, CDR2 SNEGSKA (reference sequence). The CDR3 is CSASPPGQGPYGQYF. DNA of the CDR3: TGCAGTGCTAGTCCCCCGGGACAGGGCCCTTACGGGCAGTACTTC.

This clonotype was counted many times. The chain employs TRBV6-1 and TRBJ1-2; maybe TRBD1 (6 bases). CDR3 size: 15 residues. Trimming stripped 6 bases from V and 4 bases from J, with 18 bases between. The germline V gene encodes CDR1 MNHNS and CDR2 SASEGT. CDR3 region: CASSHGTPSGYGYTF. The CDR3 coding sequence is TGTGCCAGCAGCCACGGGACACCTTCGGGCTATGGCTACACCTTC.

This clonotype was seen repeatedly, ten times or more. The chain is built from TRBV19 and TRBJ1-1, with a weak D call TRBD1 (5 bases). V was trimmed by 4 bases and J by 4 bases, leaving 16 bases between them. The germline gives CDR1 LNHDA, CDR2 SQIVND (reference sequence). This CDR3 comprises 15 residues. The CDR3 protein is CASSTDPRGTTEAFF. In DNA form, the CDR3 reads TGTGCCAGTAGTACAGACCCTAGAGGGACCACTGAAGCTTTCTTT.

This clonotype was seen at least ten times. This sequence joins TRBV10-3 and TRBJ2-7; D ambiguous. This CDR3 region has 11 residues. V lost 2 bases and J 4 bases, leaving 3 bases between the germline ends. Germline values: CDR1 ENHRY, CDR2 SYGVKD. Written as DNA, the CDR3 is TGTGCCATCAGTGAGATGTACGAGCAGTACTTC. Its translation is CAISEMYEQYF.